Each of the 10 T cell receptor beta chains below was sequenced from the same sample in a study of response to subunit inactivated influenza vaccine. Using its own MiXCR run on the RT-PCR reads, TCRdb lists one record per CDR3 protein. Among roughly 760,000 distinct CDR3 sequences listed, over 20% were seen once. The input for sequencing was PBMCs from blood, taken 4 to 6 days after vaccination. The receptors were gathered from a man aged 50 to 60 who received an inactivated influenza vaccine.

The V and J genes are TRBV11-2 and TRBJ2-3, with D possibly being TRBD2 (5 bases). Deletions cut 0 bases from V and 5 bases from J, with 18 bases between. The CDR3 runs to 17 residues. The germline gives CDR1 SGHAT, CDR2 FQNNGV. The chain's CDR3 is CASSLDGPGSLQDTQYF. CDR3 DNA sequence: TGTGCCAGCAGCTTAGACGGCCCTGGGAGCCTGCAAGATACGCAGTATTTT.

The chain employs TRBV5-6 and TRBJ1-1; 8 positions agree with TRBD1. Per germline, CDR1 SGHDT and CDR2 YYEEEE. The V segment lost 5 bases and the J segment 6 bases; nucleotides outside the gene matches: 6. The length of the CDR3 is 13 residues. CDR3 sequence (DNA): TGTGCCAGCAGACCCACAGGGGGTTCTGAAGCTTTCTTT. Protein: CASRPTGGSEAFF.

The J gene is TRBJ1-1, the V gene TRBV28, with 7 bases lining up with TRBD1. CDR3 size: 13 residues. Germline trimming cut 7 bases from V and 3 bases from J; bases unmatched to any gene: 5. The V gene's germline CDR1 is MDHEN and CDR2 SYDVKM. CDR3 sequence (DNA): TGTGCCAGCATCACGCAGGGGGACACTGAAGCTTTCTTT. Its translation: CASITQGDTEAFF.

DNA of the CDR3: TGTGCCAGCCGCCGGGCGGTCGGGGCGGGGTTCAATGAGCAGTTCTTC. It encodes CASRRAVGAGFNEQFF. V is TRBV6-1 and J is TRBJ2-1; possibly TRBD2 for D (6 bases). Germline CDR1 and CDR2: MNHNS and SASEGT. The CDR3 has 16 amino acids. V lost 8 bases and J lost 6, with 23 bases in between.

The V gene is TRBV12-3 or TRBV12-4, the J gene TRBJ2-1, with D perhaps TRBD2 (7 bases). V shed 5 bases and J shed 13 bases, with 18 bases lying between them. CDR3 length equals 13 residues. The CDR3 sequence is CASSLRGALNQFF. CDR3 nucleotide sequence: TGTGCCAGCAGTCTCCGGGGGGCCCTTAACCAGTTCTTC.

This clonotype was seen a handful of times. CDR3 in DNA: TGCAGTGCTAGAGGGGACAGTGGGGGGAGCGATGAGCAGTTCTTC. Translating it yields CSARGDSGGSDEQFF. This rearrangement joins TRBV20-1 to TRBJ2-1, with a tentative D call TRBD1 (7 bases). Germline CDR1 and CDR2: DFQATT and SNEGSKA (reference sequence). The CDR3 has 15 residues. Trimming left V 1 base short and J 8 bases short, with 18 bases between.

This sequence joins TRBV5-1 and TRBJ1-4, with D uncertain. The V end lost 4 bases, the J end lost 7 bases, and 11 bases lay between the germline ends. Germline CDR1 is SGHRS and CDR2 is YFSETQ. CDR3 length: 13 amino acids. CDR3 sequence: CASSAAGIEKLFF. The CDR3 DNA reads TGCGCCAGCAGCGCCGCTGGGATTGAAAAACTGTTTTTT.

This clonotype was recorded a few times. The chain links TRBV7-9 to TRBJ2-1; 8 positions match TRBD2. V shed 0 bases and J 8 bases; nucleotides not matched to a gene: 6. Germline lookup yields CDR1 SEHNR and CDR2 FQNEAQ (reference sequence). CDR3 length equals 15 residues. The CDR3 reads CASSLAGLGLDEQFF. The CDR3 DNA reads as TGTGCCAGCAGCTTAGCGGGACTAGGTCTCGATGAGCAGTTCTTC.

This chain joins TRBV27 and TRBJ1-6; 8 positions match TRBD1. Trimming at V came to 5 bases and at J to 8 bases, leaving 8 bases not matched to a gene. The CDR3 runs to 15 residues. Per the germline V gene, CDR1 is MNHEY and CDR2 is SMNVEV (reference sequence). In DNA form, the CDR3 reads TGTGCCAGCAGTCCCGGGACAGGCTGGGATTCACCCCTCCACTTT. Its protein is CASSPGTGWDSPLHF.

This clonotype was seen more than once but under ten times. The chain combines TRBV7-9 with TRBJ2-7; 10 bases line up with TRBD2. Germline V gene lookup returns CDR1 SEHNR and CDR2 FQNEAQ (reference sequence). V dropped 5 bases and J dropped 2; count of bases not matched to a gene: 6. This CDR3 has 15 amino acids. The CDR3 reads CASSRATSGTYEQYF. CDR3 DNA: TGTGCCAGCAGCCGAGCAACTAGCGGGACCTACGAGCAGTACTTC.